The 21 T cell receptor beta chains below all came from one sample that was sequenced in a study of beta chain features in type 1 diabetes. All of the isolated RNA was reverse transcribed, so expressed TCRB transcripts were sequenced. Using immunoSEQ multiplex PCR, the repertoire was profiled, and TCRdb retains in-frame clones only, with some absent. The table lists roughly 230,000 clones, about 10% of them singletons. Sequenced: naive CD4+ T cells from blood. These TCRs come from a woman between 18 and 30 years old in good health.

The gene calls are TRBV7-3 and TRBJ1-1; D remains unclear. Trimming took off 3 bases at V and 5 bases at J, with 10 bases between the two ends. The CDR3 has 13 residues. CDR1 is SGHTA, CDR2 FQGTGA, per germline. This CDR3 is CASSFADGTEAFF. CDR3 nucleotides: TGTGCCAGCAGCTTCGCGGATGGGACTGAAGCTTTCTTT.

A few counts support this clone. The chain employs TRBV6-5 and TRBJ1-1; no definite D call. V was trimmed by 8 bases and J by 2 bases, leaving 12 bases between them. The CDR3 is 13 amino acids. Germline-derived CDR1 and CDR2 are MNHEY and SVGAGI. The CDR3 reads CASGMAANTEAFF. DNA for the CDR3: TGTGCCAGCGGAATGGCGGCCAACACTGAAGCTTTCTTT.

V and J are TRBV5-1 and TRBJ2-3; TRBD1 matches at 7 bases. Germline V gene sequence: CDR1 SGHRS, CDR2 YFSETQ. The CDR3 has 13 residues. V was pared by 4 bases and J by 1 base, with 0 bases of the junction left unmatched. CDR3 amino acids: CASSQGGTDTQYF. DNA of the CDR3: TGCGCCAGCAGCCAGGGGGGCACAGATACGCAGTATTTT.

This clone was picked up a small number of times. Other DNA sequences in the same sample also yield this CDR3. The rearrangement links TRBV18 to TRBJ1-2; tentative D call: TRBD1 (5 bases). CDR3 length equals 13 residues. Deletions cut 3 bases from V and 2 bases from J, with 7 bases between. CDR1 and CDR2 from the germline V gene are KGHSH and LQKENI. The CDR3 DNA is TGTGCCAGCTCACCGACAGAGAACTATGGCTACACCTTC. This sequence encodes CASSPTENYGYTF.

In its sample, this clone was seen a few times. The chain has TRBV5-1 and TRBJ2-3, with 10 bases lining up with TRBD2. Germline V CDR1 and CDR2: SGHRS, YFSETQ. Germline trimming cut 3 bases from V and 0 bases from J; bases unmatched to any gene: 4. The CDR3 has 16 residues. In DNA form, the CDR3 reads TGCGCCAGCAGCTCCAAACTAGCGGGGAGCACAGATACGCAGTATTTT. Translation gives CASSSKLAGSTDTQYF.

The chain uses TRBV28 and TRBJ1-5; no clear D. CDR1 and CDR2 (germline): MDHEN, SYDVKM. Between the trimmed V and J ends, which lost 2 bases and 6 bases, there was a span of 5 bases. CDR3 length: 12 amino acids. The CDR3, as DNA: TGTGCCAGCAGTTTAGCAGGTCAGCCCCAGCATTTT. This gives the protein CASSLAGQPQHF.

There are many counts of this clone. V usage is TRBV5-4 and J usage is TRBJ2-2, with 7 bases aligning to TRBD1. Germline trimming cut 3 bases from V and 1 base from J; bases unmatched to any gene: 3. The CDR3 length is 15 residues. Germline V gives CDR1 SGHNT, CDR2 YYREEE (reference sequence). CDR3 protein: CASSSTGRNTGELFF. The CDR3, as DNA: TGTGCCAGCAGCTCGACAGGGCGGAACACCGGGGAGCTGTTTTTT.

This clone was picked up a small number of times. The genes are TRBV6-5 and TRBJ1-1, with D possibly TRBD1 on 6 matching bases. V was clipped by 6 bases and J by 1 base, with 9 bases between them. From germline, CDR1 is MNHEY and CDR2 SVGAGI. This CDR3 spans 13 amino acids. The CDR3 loop reads CASSLDRNTEAFF. In DNA form, the CDR3 reads TGTGCCAGCAGCCTGGACAGGAACACTGAAGCTTTCTTT.

The sample holds many counts of this clone. The J gene is TRBJ2-4, the V gene TRBV30; D may be TRBD2 (5 bases). CDR3 length: 13 residues. The germline CDR1 and CDR2 sequences are GTSNPN and SVGIG (reference sequence). V gave up 3 bases and J gave up 7 bases, with 13 bases separating them. In DNA, the CDR3 is TGTGCCTGGAGCGGACGGGGAGTTAACATTCAGTACTTC. This encodes CAWSGRGVNIQYF.

This clone was seen more than once but under ten times. The gene calls are TRBV5-4 and TRBJ1-4, with D hard to call. Germline lookup yields CDR1 SGHNT and CDR2 YYREEE (reference sequence). V lost 4 bases, J lost 8 bases, and 15 bases lay in between. The CDR3 length is 14 residues. The DNA for the CDR3 is TGTGCCAGCAGCCCAGGACCGTCGGGGGAAAAACTGTTTTTT. Amino acids: CASSPGPSGEKLFF.

This chain joins TRBV5-1 and TRBJ2-2; 7 bases are a match to TRBD1. This CDR3 is built from 15 residues. V shed 1 base and J 5 bases; nucleotides not matched to a gene: 5. Per germline, CDR1 SGHRS and CDR2 YFSETQ. CDR3 in amino acids: CASSLTKQGTGELFF. CDR3 sequence (DNA): TGCGCCAGCAGCTTGACGAAACAGGGGACCGGGGAGCTGTTTTTT.

This chain joins TRBV5-1 and TRBJ2-3; TRBD2 matches at 9 bases. The germline CDR1 and CDR2 sequences are SGHRS and YFSETQ. This CDR3 spans 15 amino acids. The ends lost 3 bases at V and 1 base at J; junction bases unmatched: 3. Here the CDR3 reads CASSSGLARTDTQYF. Here the CDR3 DNA reads TGCGCCAGCAGCTCGGGACTAGCCCGCACAGATACGCAGTATTTT.

The chain couples TRBV6-6 to TRBJ2-1, with D tentatively TRBD2 (6 bases). CDR3 length: 15 amino acids. The germline V gene encodes CDR1 MNHNY and CDR2 SVGAGI (reference sequence). V lost 2 bases and J 7 bases, leaving 15 bases between the germline ends. The CDR3 reads CASSYGGALDNEQFF. Here the CDR3 DNA reads TGTGCCAGCAGTTACGGAGGGGCGCTTGATAATGAGCAGTTCTTC.

This clone was recorded a few times. The rearrangement uses TRBV5-1 and TRBJ2-7; 7 nucleotides align to TRBD1. The germline V gene has CDR1 SGHRS and CDR2 YFSETQ. V trimming: 2 bases; J trimming: 1 base; junction bases outside the gene matches: 3. This CDR3 has 14 residues. CDR3 DNA: TGCGCCAGCAGCTTCTGGACAGGATCCTACGAGCAGTACTTC. This sequence encodes CASSFWTGSYEQYF.

The chain links TRBV28 to TRBJ2-5; 10 bases fit TRBD1. The CDR3 has 19 amino acids. Germline lookup yields CDR1 MDHEN and CDR2 SYDVKM. With V trimmed by 4 bases and J by 2 bases, 16 bases remained unmatched. The CDR3: CASSSFTRRPGQGQETQYF. In nucleotides, the CDR3 is TGTGCCAGCAGTTCATTCACCCGAAGACCGGGACAGGGGCAAGAGACCCAGTACTTC.

The table lists this clone with a few counts. The rearrangement links TRBV11-2 to TRBJ1-2, with 8 bases aligning to TRBD1. Losses at the gene ends were 5 bases for V and 3 bases for J; bases not matched to a gene: 5. This CDR3 contains 14 residues. Germline loops: CDR1 SGHAT, CDR2 FQNNGV. The CDR3 nucleotides are TGTGCCAGCAGCACACTGACAGGGGACTATGGCTACACCTTC. Amino acids: CASSTLTGDYGYTF.

This clone was counted a few times. J is TRBJ2-2 and V is TRBV30, with 7 bases aligning to TRBD2. Losses at the gene ends were 0 bases for V and 5 bases for J; bases not matched to a gene: 6. Germline assignment: CDR1 GTSNPN and CDR2 SVGIG (reference sequence). This CDR3 comprises 15 residues. The CDR3 nucleotides read TGTGCCTGGAGTGTCGGCGGGGGTAGTACCGGGGAGCTGTTTTTT. Translated, it gives CAWSVGGGSTGELFF.

The chain has TRBV7-9 and TRBJ1-2, with 8 positions matching TRBD1. V lost 5 bases and J lost 2; bases outside the gene matches: 4. CDR1 is SEHNR, CDR2 FQNEAQ, per germline (reference sequence). The CDR3 length is 14 residues. The CDR3 sequence is CASSPRQGNYGYTF. The CDR3 DNA reads as TGTGCCAGCAGCCCTAGACAGGGGAACTATGGCTACACCTTC.

This clone was observed a few times. The CDR3 here is CPEEQGRYGKLFF. The DNA of the CDR3 is TGCCCCGAGGAACAGGGGCGGTATGGAAAACTGTTTTTT. The chain joins TRBV29-1 to TRBJ1-4; 7 bases align to TRBD1. The CDR3 extends over 13 amino acids. Germline CDR1 and CDR2: SQVTM and ANQGSEA.

The rearrangement links TRBV19 to TRBJ2-1; the D gene is possibly TRBD1 (6 bases). This CDR3 contains 17 residues. V gave up 3 bases and J gave up 4 bases, with 19 bases separating them. The germline CDR1 and CDR2 sequences are LNHDA and SQIVND (reference sequence). The chain's CDR3 is CASSMGTLRGSYNEQFF. Here the CDR3 DNA reads TGTGCCAGTAGTATGGGGACCCTCAGGGGTTCATACAATGAGCAGTTCTTC. Full variable domain (rest looked up from reference TRBV19 and TRBJ2-1): DGGITQSPKYLFRKEGQNVTLSCEQNLNHDAMYWYRQDPGQGLRLIYYSQIVNDFQKGDIAEGYSVSREKKESFPLTVTSAQKNPTAFYLCASSMGTLRGSYNEQFFGPGTRLTVL.

V is TRBV18 and J is TRBJ1-1, with 10 bases identical to TRBD1. The J segment lost 5 bases and the V segment lost 4 bases, leaving 16 bases of the junction unmatched. Germline V lookup: CDR1 KGHSH, CDR2 LQKENI. The CDR3 runs to 18 residues. CDR3 sequence (DNA): TGTGCCAGCTCACTTACGTTTTTCCGGGACAGGGGAGGGACTGAAGCTTTCTTT. This codes for CASSLTFFRDRGGTEAFF. Based on the CDR3 plus reference TRBV18 and TRBJ1-1, the full variable domain is NAGVMQNPRHLVRRRGQEARLRCSPMKGHSHVYWYRQLPEEGLKFMVYLQKENIIDESGMPKERFSAEFPKEGPSILRIQQVVRGDSAAYFCASSLTFFRDRGGTEAFFGQGTRLTVV.